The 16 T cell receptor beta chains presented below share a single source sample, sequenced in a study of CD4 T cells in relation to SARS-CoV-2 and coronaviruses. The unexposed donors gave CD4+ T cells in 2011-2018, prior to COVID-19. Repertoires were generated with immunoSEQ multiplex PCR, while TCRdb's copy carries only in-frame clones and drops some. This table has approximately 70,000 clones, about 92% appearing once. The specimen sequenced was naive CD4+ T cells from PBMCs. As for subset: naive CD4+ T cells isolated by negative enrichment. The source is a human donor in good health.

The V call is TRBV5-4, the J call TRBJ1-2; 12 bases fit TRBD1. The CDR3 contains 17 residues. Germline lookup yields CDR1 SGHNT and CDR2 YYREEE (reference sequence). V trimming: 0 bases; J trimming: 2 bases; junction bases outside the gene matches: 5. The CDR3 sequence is CASSLAPGQGANYGYTF. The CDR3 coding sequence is TGTGCCAGCAGCTTGGCCCCGGGACAGGGGGCCAACTATGGCTACACCTTC.

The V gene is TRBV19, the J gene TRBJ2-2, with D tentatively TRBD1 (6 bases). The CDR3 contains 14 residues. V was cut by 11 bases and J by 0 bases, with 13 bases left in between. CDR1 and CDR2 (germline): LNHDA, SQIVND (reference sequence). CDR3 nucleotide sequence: TGTGCCGCAGGACAGAGCTCGAACACCGGGGAGCTGTTTTTT. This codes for CAAGQSSNTGELFF.

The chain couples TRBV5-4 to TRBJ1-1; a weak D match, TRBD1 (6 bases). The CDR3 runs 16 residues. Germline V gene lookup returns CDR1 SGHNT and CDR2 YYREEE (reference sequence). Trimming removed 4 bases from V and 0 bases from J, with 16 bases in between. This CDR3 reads CASSGSPGQMNTEAFF. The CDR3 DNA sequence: TGTGCCAGCAGCGGCTCCCCCGGACAGATGAACACTGAAGCTTTCTTT.

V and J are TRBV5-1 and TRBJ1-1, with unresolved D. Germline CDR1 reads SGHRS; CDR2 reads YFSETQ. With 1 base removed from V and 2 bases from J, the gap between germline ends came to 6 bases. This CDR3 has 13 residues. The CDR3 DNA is TGCGCCAGCAGCTTGATGGGAAACACTGAAGCTTTCTTT. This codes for CASSLMGNTEAFF. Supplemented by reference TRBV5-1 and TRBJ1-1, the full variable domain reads KAGVTQTPRYLIKTRGQQVTLSCSPISGHRSVSWYQQTPGQGLQFLFEYFSETQRNKGNFPGRFSGRQFSNSRSEMNVSTLELGDSALYLCASSLMGNTEAFFGQGTRLTVV.

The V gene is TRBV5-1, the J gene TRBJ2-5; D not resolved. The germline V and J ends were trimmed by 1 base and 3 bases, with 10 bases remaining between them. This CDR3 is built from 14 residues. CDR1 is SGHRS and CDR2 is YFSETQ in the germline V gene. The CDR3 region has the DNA TGCGCCAGCAGCTTGACCGGGCCCGAAGAGACCCAGTACTTC. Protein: CASSLTGPEETQYF.

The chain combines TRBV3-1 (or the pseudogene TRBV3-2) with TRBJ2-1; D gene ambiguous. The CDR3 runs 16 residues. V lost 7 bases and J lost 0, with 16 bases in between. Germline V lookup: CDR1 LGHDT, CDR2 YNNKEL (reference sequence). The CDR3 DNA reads TGTGCCAGCATCAACTCGGACGGAAGCTCCTACAATGAGCAGTTCTTC. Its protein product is CASINSDGSSYNEQFF.

The CDR3 loop is CATGSGDYGYTF. The CDR3 region has the DNA TGTGCCACTGGCTCAGGGGACTATGGCTACACCTTC. The chain uses TRBV28 and TRBJ1-2; a possible D gene is TRBD1 (6 bases). CDR1 and CDR2 (germline): MDHEN, SYDVKM. This CDR3 is 12 amino acids long. The V and J ends lost 10 bases and 3 bases respectively, with 12 bases between them.

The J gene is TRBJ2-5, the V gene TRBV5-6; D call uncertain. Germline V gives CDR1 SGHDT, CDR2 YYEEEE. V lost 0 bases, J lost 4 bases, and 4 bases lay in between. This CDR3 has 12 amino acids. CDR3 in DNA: TGTGCCAGCAGCTTGGGGGCAGAGACCCAGTACTTC. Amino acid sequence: CASSLGAETQYF.

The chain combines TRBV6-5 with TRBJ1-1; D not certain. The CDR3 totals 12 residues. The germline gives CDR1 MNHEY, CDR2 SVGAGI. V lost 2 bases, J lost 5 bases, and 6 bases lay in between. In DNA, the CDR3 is TGTGCCAGCAGTTACGGGGATACTGAAGCTTTCTTT. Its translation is CASSYGDTEAFF.

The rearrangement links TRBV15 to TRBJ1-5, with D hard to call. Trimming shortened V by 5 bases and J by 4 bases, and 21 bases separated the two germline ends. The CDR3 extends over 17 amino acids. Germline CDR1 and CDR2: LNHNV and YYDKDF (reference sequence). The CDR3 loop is CATSGSGPRLANQPQHF. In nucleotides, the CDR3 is TGTGCCACCAGCGGGTCCGGGCCCCGGTTGGCAAATCAGCCCCAGCATTTT.

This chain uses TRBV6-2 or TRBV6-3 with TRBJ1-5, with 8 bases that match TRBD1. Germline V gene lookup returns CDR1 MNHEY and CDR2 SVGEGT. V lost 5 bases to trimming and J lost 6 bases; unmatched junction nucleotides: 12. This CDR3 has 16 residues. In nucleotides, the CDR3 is TGTGCCAGCAGTGACCGACCCAGGGGGCAGGGTCAGCCCCAGCATTTT. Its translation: CASSDRPRGQGQPQHF.

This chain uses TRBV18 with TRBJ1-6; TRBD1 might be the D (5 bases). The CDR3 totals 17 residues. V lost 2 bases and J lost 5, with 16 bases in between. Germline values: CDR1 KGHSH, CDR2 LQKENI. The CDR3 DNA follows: TGTGCCAGCTCACCAGGGCGGGGCGGGCCGGATAATTCACCCCTCCACTTT. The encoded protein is CASSPGRGGPDNSPLHF. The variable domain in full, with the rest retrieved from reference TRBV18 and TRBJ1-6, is NAGVMQNPRHLVRRRGQEARLRCSPMKGHSHVYWYRQLPEEGLKFMVYLQKENIIDESGMPKERFSAEFPKEGPSILRIQQVVRGDSAAYFCASSPGRGGPDNSPLHFGNGTRLTVT.

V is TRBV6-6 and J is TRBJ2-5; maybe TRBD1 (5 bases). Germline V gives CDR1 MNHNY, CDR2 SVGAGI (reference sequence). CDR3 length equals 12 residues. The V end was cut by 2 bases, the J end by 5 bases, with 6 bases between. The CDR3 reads CASSYRGETQYF. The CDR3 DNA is TGTGCCAGCAGTTACAGGGGTGAGACCCAGTACTTC.

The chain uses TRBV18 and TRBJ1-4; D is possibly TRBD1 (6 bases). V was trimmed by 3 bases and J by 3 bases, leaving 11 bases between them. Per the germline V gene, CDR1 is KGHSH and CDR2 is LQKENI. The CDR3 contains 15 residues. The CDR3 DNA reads TGTGCCAGCTCACCTGTTGGACAGCCTAATGAAAAACTGTTTTTT. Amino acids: CASSPVGQPNEKLFF.

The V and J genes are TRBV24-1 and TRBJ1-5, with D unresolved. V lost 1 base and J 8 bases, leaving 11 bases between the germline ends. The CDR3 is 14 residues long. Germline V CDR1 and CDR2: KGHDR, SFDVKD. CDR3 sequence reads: CATSDFTAYEPQHF. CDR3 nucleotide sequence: TGTGCCACCAGTGATTTCACCGCGTACGAGCCCCAGCATTTT.

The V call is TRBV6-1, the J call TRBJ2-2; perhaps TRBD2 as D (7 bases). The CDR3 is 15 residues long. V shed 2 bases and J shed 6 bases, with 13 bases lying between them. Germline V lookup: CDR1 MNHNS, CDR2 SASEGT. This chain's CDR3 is CASSEIGGAAGELFF. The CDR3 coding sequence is TGTGCCAGCAGTGAAATTGGGGGGGCCGCCGGGGAGCTGTTTTTT.